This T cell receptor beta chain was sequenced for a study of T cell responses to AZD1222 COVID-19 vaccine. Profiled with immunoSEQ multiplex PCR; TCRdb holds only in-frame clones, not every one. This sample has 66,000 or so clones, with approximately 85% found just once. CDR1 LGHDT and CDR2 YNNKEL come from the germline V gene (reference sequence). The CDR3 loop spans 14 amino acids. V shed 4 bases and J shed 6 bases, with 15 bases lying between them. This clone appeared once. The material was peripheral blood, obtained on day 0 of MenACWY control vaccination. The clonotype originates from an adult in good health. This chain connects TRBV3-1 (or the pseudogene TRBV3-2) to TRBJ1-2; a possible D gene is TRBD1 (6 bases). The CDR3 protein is CASSLHKGGHGYTF. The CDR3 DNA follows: TGTGCCAGCAGCCTTCACAAGGGGGGGCATGGCTACACCTTC.